Following are 24 T cell receptor beta chains from one sample sequenced in a study of T cell responses to AZD1222 COVID-19 vaccine (dated by TCRdb to about 2021). The time point label, as the study defines it: baseline before first vaccination. Library prep was done by the immunoSEQ multiplex PCR assay. Held by TCRdb, this immuneACCESS table contains in-frame sequences only and omits some clones. Under half of the omission traces to an unresolved V gene where checked; the cause of the rest is unknown. The sample includes 75,000 to 100,000 clones, with 85% to 95% observed a single time. Of the sample, roughly 13% falls within the top ten clones. The specimen comprised peripheral blood, sampled on day 0 of AZD1222 vaccination. The receptors were gathered from an adult in good health.

This clone occurred once. Its ends do not fully match the called genes, so a read error is possible. The CDR3 spells CASRFRGLETQYF. The CDR3 DNA follows: TGTGCCAGCCGTTTTAGGGGGCTAGAGACCCAGTACTTC. The genes are TRBV28 and TRBJ2-5, with TRBD1 identical over 7 bases. The CDR3 has 13 residues. Germline loops: CDR1 MDHEN, CDR2 SYDVKM. The full variable domain, completed using reference TRBV28 and TRBJ2-5, is DVKVTQSSRYLVKRTGEKVFLECVQDMDHENMFWYRQDPGLGLRLIYFSYDVKMKEKGDIPEGYSVSREKKERFSLILESASTNQTSMYLCASRFRGLETQYFGPGTRLLVL.

In DNA, the CDR3 is TGTGCCACCAGCAGAGATTATAGCTATGGCTACACCTTC. Protein sequence: CATSRDYSYGYTF. The chain uses TRBV15 and TRBJ1-2; D is uncertain. The germline CDR1 and CDR2 sequences are LNHNV and YYDKDF (reference sequence). Trimming removed 0 bases from V and 4 bases from J, with 6 bases in between. The CDR3 has 13 amino acids.

The rearrangement links TRBV11-3 to TRBJ1-3; a weak D match, TRBD1 (6 bases). CDR3 length: 16 residues. The V gene lost 3 bases and the J gene lost 0 bases, with 12 bases spanning the gap. The germline gives CDR1 SGHNT, CDR2 YENEEA. CDR3: CASSLGGGRSGNTIYF. The CDR3 coding sequence is TGTGCCAGCAGCTTGGGAGGGGGTCGCTCTGGAAACACCATATATTTT.

The CDR3 spells CASSLFSYEQYF. The DNA of the CDR3 is TGTGCCAGCAGTTTATTCTCCTACGAGCAGTACTTC. V usage is TRBV28 and J usage is TRBJ2-7; D gene unclear. CDR1 and CDR2 (germline): MDHEN, SYDVKM. The CDR3 consists of 12 residues. The V and J ends lost 1 base and 0 bases respectively, with 1 base between them.

The chain links TRBV27 to TRBJ2-5, with unresolved D. CDR1 is MNHEY and CDR2 is SMNVEV in the germline V gene (reference sequence). V was shortened by 5 bases and J by 0 bases, with 13 bases between the two germline ends. The CDR3 length is 15 residues. CDR3 bases: TGTGCCAGCAGTGACCCTAGGATCTACCAAGAGACCCAGTACTTC. It is translated as CASSDPRIYQETQYF.

V gene TRBV24-1 combines with J gene TRBJ1-5, with D possibly TRBD1 on 6 matching bases. Germline V gene lookup returns CDR1 KGHDR and CDR2 SFDVKD. Trimming removed 1 base at V and 7 bases at J, with 7 bases between. There are 13 residues in the CDR3. CDR3 coding DNA: TGTGCCACCAGTGATTTCAGGGGACAGCCCCAGCATTTT. This encodes CATSDFRGQPQHF.

The chain links TRBV27 to TRBJ1-1; D call uncertain. The CDR3 runs to 12 residues. V was shortened by 7 bases and J by 1 base, with 7 bases between the two germline ends. Germline V gene data show CDR1 as MNHEY and CDR2 as SMNVEV (reference sequence). CDR3: CASKWGNTEAFF. CDR3 bases: TGTGCCAGCAAGTGGGGGAACACTGAAGCTTTCTTT.

The chain links TRBV2 to TRBJ1-2; TRBD1 matches at 11 bases. This CDR3 region has 13 residues. With V trimmed by 4 bases and J by 6 bases, 1 base remained unmatched. Germline assignment: CDR1 SNHLY and CDR2 FYNNEI. The CDR3 protein is CASSGTGGDGYTF. In DNA, the CDR3 is TGTGCCAGCAGTGGGACAGGGGGCGATGGCTACACCTTC.

The genes are TRBV12-3 or TRBV12-4 and TRBJ2-1, with 8 nucleotides matching TRBD1. This CDR3 has 13 residues. The V and J ends lost 6 bases and 8 bases, in that order; junction bases with no gene match: 6. CDR3 coding DNA: TGTGCCAGCAGACTCTTACAGGGGGATGAGCAGTTCTTC. Translated: CASRLLQGDEQFF.

This chain links TRBV6-5 with TRBJ2-7; D gene ambiguous. V was clipped by 6 bases and J by 2 bases, with 17 bases between them. CDR3 length: 15 residues. Looked up from germline, CDR1 is MNHEY and CDR2 is SVGAGI. In DNA, the CDR3 is TGTGCCAGCAGCCGCGACCCGTCAGGAGCCTACGAGCAGTACTTC. This sequence encodes CASSRDPSGAYEQYF.

The CDR3 protein is CASSLTSYRANSPLHF. For the CDR3, the DNA is TGCGCCAGCAGCTTGACCTCTTACAGGGCGAATTCACCCCTCCACTTT. The chain combines TRBV5-1 with TRBJ1-6; TRBD1 is a possible D gene (6 bases). Germline V gene data show CDR1 as SGHRS and CDR2 as YFSETQ. This CDR3 spans 16 amino acids. Trimming removed 1 base from V and 7 bases from J, with 15 bases in between. Based on the CDR3 plus reference TRBV5-1 and TRBJ1-6, the full variable domain is KAGVTQTPRYLIKTRGQQVTLSCSPISGHRSVSWYQQTPGQGLQFLFEYFSETQRNKGNFPGRFSGRQFSNSRSEMNVSTLELGDSALYLCASSLTSYRANSPLHFGNGTRLTVT.

V is TRBV7-8 and J is TRBJ1-4; the D is unclear. V lost 1 base to trimming and J lost 4 bases, with 4 bases between them. This CDR3 is 13 amino acids long. Germline CDR1 and CDR2: SGHVS and FQNEAQ. CDR3 in amino acids: CASSLVGNEKLFF. The CDR3 DNA reads TGTGCCAGCAGCTTAGTCGGTAATGAAAAACTGTTTTTT.

The sample holds one count of this clone. The chain couples TRBV7-3 to TRBJ1-2, with D uncertain. Germline V gene lookup returns CDR1 SGHTA and CDR2 FQGTGA. The V end lost 2 bases, the J end lost 0 bases, and 13 bases lay between the germline ends. This CDR3 is built from 16 residues. This CDR3 is CASSLSGQISNYGYTF. The CDR3 DNA sequence: TGTGCCAGCAGCTTATCGGGCCAGATTTCTAACTATGGCTACACCTTC.

The chain uses TRBV5-1 and TRBJ2-5, with 7 bases aligning to TRBD2. CDR3 length equals 15 residues. Germline V gene sequence: CDR1 SGHRS, CDR2 YFSETQ. With V trimmed by 0 bases and J by 5 bases, 7 bases remained unmatched. CDR3 nucleotide sequence: TGCGCCAGCAGCTTGGCCCTAGCGGAGGGGGAGACCCAGTACTTC. This gives the protein CASSLALAEGETQYF.

The genes are TRBV6-5 and TRBJ2-5; no reliable D call. The CDR3 is 13 residues long. Germline V gene sequence: CDR1 MNHEY, CDR2 SVGAGI. Trimming removed 11 bases at V and 3 bases at J, with 16 bases between. CDR3 bases: TGTGCCTCCTCCCGGGTCTTAAAAGAGACCCAGTACTTC. Its translation is CASSRVLKETQYF.

The rearrangement joins TRBV7-9 to TRBJ2-3; tentatively, D is TRBD1 (6 bases). Trimming took 1 base from V and 5 from J, leaving 13 bases between them. Per the germline V gene, CDR1 is SEHNR and CDR2 is FQNEAQ (reference sequence). The CDR3 totals 15 residues. The CDR3 here is CASSLVVRGRDTQYF. The CDR3 bases are TGTGCCAGCAGCTTAGTGGTGAGGGGGAGAGATACGCAGTATTTT.

The chain joins TRBV14 to TRBJ2-5, with D tentatively TRBD1 or TRBD2 (6 bases each). The CDR3 sequence is 14 residues long. Trimming took off 4 bases at V and 7 bases at J, with 16 bases between the two ends. CDR1 is SGHDN, CDR2 FVKESK, per germline. The CDR3 nucleotides read TGTGCCAGCAGCCCCTCGGCGGAGGGGGGGACCCAGTACTTC. Translated, it gives CASSPSAEGGTQYF. Looking up the rest from reference TRBV14 and TRBJ2-5 gives the full variable domain: EAGVTQFPSHSVIEKGQTVTLRCDPISGHDNLYWYRRVMGKEIKFLLHFVKESKQDESGMPNNRFLAERTGGTYSTLKVQPAELEDSGVYFCASSPSAEGGTQYFGPGTRLLVL.

The chain couples TRBV27 to TRBJ1-4; D is possibly TRBD1 (6 bases). V dropped 8 bases and J dropped 5 bases, with 15 bases sitting between them. The CDR3 is 14 amino acids. Germline-derived CDR1 and CDR2 are MNHEY and SMNVEV (reference sequence). The DNA for the CDR3 is TGTGCCAGCGGGCCCGGGGGGCGCAATGAAAAACTGTTTTTT. It encodes CASGPGGRNEKLFF.

The chain employs TRBV4-2 and TRBJ2-5, with 11 nucleotides matching TRBD2. Per germline, CDR1 LGHNA and CDR2 YNFKEQ. J was trimmed by 5 bases and V by 4 bases; bases with no gene match: 9. The CDR3 is 16 amino acids. The CDR3 loop reads CASSRIAGGPEETQYF. The DNA of the CDR3 is TGTGCCAGCAGCCGCATAGCGGGAGGGCCGGAGGAGACCCAGTACTTC.

V gene TRBV4-3 combines with J gene TRBJ2-7; D gene ambiguous. Germline loops: CDR1 LGHNA, CDR2 YSLEER. V lost 3 bases and J 1 base, leaving 16 bases between the germline ends. The CDR3 contains 16 residues. The CDR3 DNA is TGCGCCAGCAGCCAGCACACAGACTTAAGATCCTACGAGCAGTACTTC. Its translation is CASSQHTDLRSYEQYF.

The chain uses TRBV7-3 and TRBJ1-1; D ambiguous. V lost 1 base and J lost 5, with 8 bases in between. There are 13 residues in the CDR3. Germline CDR1 and CDR2: SGHTA and FQGTGA. This CDR3 is CASSLIGQTEAFF. The CDR3, as DNA: TGTGCCAGCAGCTTAATAGGGCAGACTGAAGCTTTCTTT.

This clone was seen only a few times. The rearrangement joins TRBV24-1 to TRBJ2-5; D assignment may be TRBD1 or TRBD2 (5 bases each). The germline gives CDR1 KGHDR, CDR2 SFDVKD. V shed 4 bases and J shed 4 bases, with 12 bases lying between them. The CDR3 contains 14 residues. CDR3 bases: TGTGCCACCAGTGACCCGGACGGGACAGAGACCCAGTACTTC. It specifies CATSDPDGTETQYF.

This chain connects TRBV2 to TRBJ1-3; D uncertain. Trimming shortened V by 4 bases and J by 8 bases, and 18 bases separated the two germline ends. Per the germline V gene, CDR1 is SNHLY and CDR2 is FYNNEI. The CDR3 contains 15 residues. DNA for the CDR3: TGTGCCAGCAGTGGTGCGGCGGCGGCGAGCGACACCATATATTTT. Protein product: CASSGAAAASDTIYF.

This clone was seen a single time. The chain carries TRBV5-6 and TRBJ1-2; D might be TRBD1 (6 bases). This CDR3 is 16 amino acids long. The V and J ends lost 0 bases and 7 bases respectively, with 19 bases between them. In germline, CDR1 is SGHDT, CDR2 YYEEEE. The CDR3 DNA follows: TGTGCCAGCAGCTTGGTGGCAGGGGCCCAAGGGGCTGGCTACACCTTC. Translating gives CASSLVAGAQGAGYTF.